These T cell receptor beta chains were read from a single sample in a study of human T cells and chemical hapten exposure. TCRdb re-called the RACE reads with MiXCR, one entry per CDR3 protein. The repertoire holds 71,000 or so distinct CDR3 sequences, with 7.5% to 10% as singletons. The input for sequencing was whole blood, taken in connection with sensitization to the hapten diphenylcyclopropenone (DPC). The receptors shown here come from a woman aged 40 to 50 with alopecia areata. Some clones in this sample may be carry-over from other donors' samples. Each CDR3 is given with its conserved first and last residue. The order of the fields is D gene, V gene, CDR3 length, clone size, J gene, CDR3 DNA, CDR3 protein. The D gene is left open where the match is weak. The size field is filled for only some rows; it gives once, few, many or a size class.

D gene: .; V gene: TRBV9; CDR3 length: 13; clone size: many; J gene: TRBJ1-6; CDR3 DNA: TGTGCCAGCAGCGTAGATGGGGGCTCACCCCTCCACTTT; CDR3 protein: CASSVDGGSPLHF
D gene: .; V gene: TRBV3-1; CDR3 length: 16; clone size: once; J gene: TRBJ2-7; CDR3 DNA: TGTGCCAGCAGCCAAGTATATAGCAGGGACTCCTACGAGCAGTACTTC; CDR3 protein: CASSQVYSRDSYEQYF
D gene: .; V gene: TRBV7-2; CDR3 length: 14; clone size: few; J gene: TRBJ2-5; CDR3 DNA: TGTGCCAGCAGCTTAATTCCCAGCGGGGAGACCCAGTACTTC; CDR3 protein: CASSLIPSGETQYF
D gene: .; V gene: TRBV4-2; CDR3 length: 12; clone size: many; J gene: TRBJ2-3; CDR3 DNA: TGTGCCAGCAGGCGAGGTACAGATACGCAGTATTTT; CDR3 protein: CASRRGTDTQYF
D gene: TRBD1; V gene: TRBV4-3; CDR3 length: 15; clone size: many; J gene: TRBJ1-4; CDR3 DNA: TGCGCCAGCAGCCAAGGCGGCAGGGGGCGTGAAAAACTGTTTTTT; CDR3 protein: CASSQGGRGREKLFF
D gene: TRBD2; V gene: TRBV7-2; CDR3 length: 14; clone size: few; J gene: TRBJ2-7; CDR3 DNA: TGTGCCAGCACCCGGACTAGCGGGATCTACGAGCAGTACTTC; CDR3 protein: CASTRTSGIYEQYF
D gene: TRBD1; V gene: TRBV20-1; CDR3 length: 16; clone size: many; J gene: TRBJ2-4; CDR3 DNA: TGCAGTGCTCAGACCGGGACAGGGGTAGCCAAAAACATTCAGTACTTC; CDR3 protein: CSAQTGTGVAKNIQYF
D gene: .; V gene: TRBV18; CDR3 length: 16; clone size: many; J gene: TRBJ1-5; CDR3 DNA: TGTGCCAGCTCACCACGGGATAGGACGTTCAATCAGCCCCAGCATTTT; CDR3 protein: CASSPRDRTFNQPQHF
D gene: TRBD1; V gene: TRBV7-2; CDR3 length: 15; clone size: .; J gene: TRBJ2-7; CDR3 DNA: TGTGCCAGCAGCTTCGGGACAGGGGTGACCTACGAGCAGTACTTC; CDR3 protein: CASSFGTGVTYEQYF
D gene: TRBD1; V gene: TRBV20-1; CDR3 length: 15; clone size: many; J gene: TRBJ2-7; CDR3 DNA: TGCAGTGCTAGACGTTCCCCCGACAGGGTCAACGAGCAGTACTTC; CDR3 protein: CSARRSPDRVNEQYF
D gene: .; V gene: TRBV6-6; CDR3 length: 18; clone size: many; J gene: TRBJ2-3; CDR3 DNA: TGTGCCAGCAGCCCAATGAGAACTGTGGGGGGCAGCACAGATACGCAGTATTTT; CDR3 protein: CASSPMRTVGGSTDTQYF
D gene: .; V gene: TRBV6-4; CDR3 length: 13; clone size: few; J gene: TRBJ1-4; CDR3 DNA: TGTGCGGGCGGGGGATCAACTAATGAAAAACTGTTTTTT; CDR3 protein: CAGGGSTNEKLFF
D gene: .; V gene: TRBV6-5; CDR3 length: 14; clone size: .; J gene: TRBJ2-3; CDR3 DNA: TGTGCCAGCGGTAACGGGGGAATGGGGAATACGCAGTATTTT; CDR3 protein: CASGNGGMGNTQYF
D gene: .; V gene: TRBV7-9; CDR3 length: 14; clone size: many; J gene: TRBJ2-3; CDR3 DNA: TGTGCCAGCAGCTTAGCGCGGGGGCCAGATACGCAGTATTTT; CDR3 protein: CASSLARGPDTQYF
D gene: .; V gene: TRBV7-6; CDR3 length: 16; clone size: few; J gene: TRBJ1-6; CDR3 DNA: TGTGCCAGCAGCTTAGGAGGAGGGCCCCTTAATTCACCCCTCCACTTT; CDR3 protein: CASSLGGGPLNSPLHF
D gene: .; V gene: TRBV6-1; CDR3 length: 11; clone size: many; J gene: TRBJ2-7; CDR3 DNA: TGTGCCAGCAGCTGGCCCTACGAGCAGTACTTC; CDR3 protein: CASSWPYEQYF
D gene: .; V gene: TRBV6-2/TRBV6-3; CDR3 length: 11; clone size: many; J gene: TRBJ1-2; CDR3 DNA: TGTGCCAGCAGTTACAGGCATGGCTACACCTTC; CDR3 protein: CASSYRHGYTF
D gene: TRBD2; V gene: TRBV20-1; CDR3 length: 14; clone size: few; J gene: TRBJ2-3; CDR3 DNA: TGCAGTGCTAGAGCCGGGACTAGCGCAGATACGCAGTATTTT; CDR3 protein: CSARAGTSADTQYF
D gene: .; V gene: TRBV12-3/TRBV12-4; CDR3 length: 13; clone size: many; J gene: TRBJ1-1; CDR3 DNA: TGTGCCAGCAGCCAAACAGGGCTGGGTGAAGCTTTCTTT; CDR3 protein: CASSQTGLGEAFF
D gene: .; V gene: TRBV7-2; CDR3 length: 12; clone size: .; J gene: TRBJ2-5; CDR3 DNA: TGTGCCAGCAGCCCGGGGGCCGAGACCCAGTACTTC; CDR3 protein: CASSPGAETQYF
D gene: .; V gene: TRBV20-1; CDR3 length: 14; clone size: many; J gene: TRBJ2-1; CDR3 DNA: TGCAGTGCCCCGCGGGACAGCCGGAACAATGAGCAGTTCTTC; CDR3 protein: CSAPRDSRNNEQFF
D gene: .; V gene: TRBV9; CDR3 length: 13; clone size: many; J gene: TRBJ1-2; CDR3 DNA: TGTGCCAGCAGCCCGCCCAGCCGCTATGGCTACACCTTC; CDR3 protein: CASSPPSRYGYTF
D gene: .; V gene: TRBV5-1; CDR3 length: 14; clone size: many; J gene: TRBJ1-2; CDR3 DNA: TGCGCCAGCAGCCCGGGCCTCGGGAACTATGGCTACACCTTC; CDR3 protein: CASSPGLGNYGYTF
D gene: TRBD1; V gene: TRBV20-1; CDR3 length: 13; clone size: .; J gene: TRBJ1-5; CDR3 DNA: TGCAGTGCTATCTCGACAGGGAATCAGCCCCAGCATTTT; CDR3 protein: CSAISTGNQPQHF
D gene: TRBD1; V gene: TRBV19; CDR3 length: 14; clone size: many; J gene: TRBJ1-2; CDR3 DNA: TGTGCCAGTAGTCTCCAGGGGGGCGACTATGGCTACACCTTC; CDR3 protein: CASSLQGGDYGYTF
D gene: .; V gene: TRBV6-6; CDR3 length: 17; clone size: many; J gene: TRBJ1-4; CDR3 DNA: TGTGCCAGCAGTCACAATACAGGTTCTAGGGAAATGAAGAAACTGTTTTTT; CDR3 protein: CASSHNTGSREMKKLFF
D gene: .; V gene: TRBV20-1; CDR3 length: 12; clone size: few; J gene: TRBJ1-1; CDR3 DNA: TGCAGTGCGCGGAGGGGGAACACTGAAGCTTTCTTT; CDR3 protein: CSARRGNTEAFF
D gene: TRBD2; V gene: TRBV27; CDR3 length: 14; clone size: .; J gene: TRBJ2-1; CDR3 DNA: TGTGCCAGCAAGCGGGGGGGATCCTACAATGAGCAGTTCTTC; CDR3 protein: CASKRGGSYNEQFF
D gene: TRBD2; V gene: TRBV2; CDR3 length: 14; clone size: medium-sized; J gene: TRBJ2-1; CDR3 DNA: TGTGCCAGCACCCAGCGGGGGCCTTACAATGAGCAGTTCTTC; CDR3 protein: CASTQRGPYNEQFF
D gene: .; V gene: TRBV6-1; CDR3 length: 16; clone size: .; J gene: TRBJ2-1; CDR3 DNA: TGTGCCAGCAGTGAAGACGGGGGCCATCCGTACAATGAGCAGTTCTTC; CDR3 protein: CASSEDGGHPYNEQFF
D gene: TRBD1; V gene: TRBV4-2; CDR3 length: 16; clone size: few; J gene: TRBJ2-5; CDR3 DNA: TGTGCCAGCAGCCGTTCAGGGACAGGGGGAGGAGAGACCCAGTACTTC; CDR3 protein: CASSRSGTGGGETQYF
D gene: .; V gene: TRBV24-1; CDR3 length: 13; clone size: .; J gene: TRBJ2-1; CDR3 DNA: TGTGCCACCAGTGATTGGACTTTCAATGAGCAGTTCTTC; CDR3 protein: CATSDWTFNEQFF
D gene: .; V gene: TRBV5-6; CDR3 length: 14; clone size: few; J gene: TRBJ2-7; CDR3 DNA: TGTGCCAGCAGCTTGGAGGGCGGAGTCTACGAGCAGTACTTC; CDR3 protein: CASSLEGGVYEQYF
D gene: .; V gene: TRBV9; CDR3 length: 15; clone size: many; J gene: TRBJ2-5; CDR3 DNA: TGTGCCAGCAGCGTGAGTTATGAGTGGGCGGAGACCCAGTACTTC; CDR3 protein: CASSVSYEWAETQYF
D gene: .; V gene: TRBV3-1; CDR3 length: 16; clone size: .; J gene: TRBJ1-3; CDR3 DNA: TGTGCCAGCAGCCAAGACTCAGCACCTTCTGGAAACACCATATATTTT; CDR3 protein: CASSQDSAPSGNTIYF
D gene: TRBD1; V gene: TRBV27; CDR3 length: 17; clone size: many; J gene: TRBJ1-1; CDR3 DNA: TGTGCCAGCAGTTCAAAGACAGGGTTGAACATGAACACTGAAGCTTTCTTT; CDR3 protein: CASSSKTGLNMNTEAFF
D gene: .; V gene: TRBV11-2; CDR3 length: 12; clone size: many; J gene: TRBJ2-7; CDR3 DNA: TGTGCCAGCAGCTTAGCTTCCTACGAGCAGTACTTC; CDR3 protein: CASSLASYEQYF
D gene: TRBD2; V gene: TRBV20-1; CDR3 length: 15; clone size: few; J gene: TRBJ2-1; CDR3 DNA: TGCAGTGCCGACAGGAGCGGGGGGGCCTACAATGAGCAGTTCTTC; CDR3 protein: CSADRSGGAYNEQFF
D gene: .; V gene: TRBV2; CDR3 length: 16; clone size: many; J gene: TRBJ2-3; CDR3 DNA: TGTGCCAGCAGTATTGCGGGGGCGATTAGCACAGATACGCAGTATTTT; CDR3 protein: CASSIAGAISTDTQYF
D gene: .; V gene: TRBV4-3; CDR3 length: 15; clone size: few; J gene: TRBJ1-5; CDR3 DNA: TGCGCCAGCAGCCAAGAGGGTACTGCTGGGCAGCCCCAGCATTTT; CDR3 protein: CASSQEGTAGQPQHF